The clone carrying this T cell receptor (beta chain) was detected only once. The data were taken from a study of T cell responses to AZD1222 COVID-19 vaccine. With 4 bases removed from V and 11 bases from J, the gap between germline ends came to 11 bases. Germline V gene data show CDR1 as MNHEY and CDR2 as SVGEGT. The CDR3 contains 12 residues. Using immunoSEQ multiplex PCR, the repertoire was profiled, and TCRdb retains in-frame clones only, with some absent. This sample has fewer than 150,000 clones, with about 92% found just once. Sequenced material: peripheral blood, taken on day 0 of AZD1222 vaccination. The sequence came from an adult in good health. The chain combines TRBV6-2 or TRBV6-3 with TRBJ2-2; D gene ambiguous. The CDR3 is CASSSAPIELFF. CDR3 sequence (DNA): TGTGCCAGCAGTTCGGCCCCTATAGAGCTGTTTTTT.